Listed here are 4 T cell receptor beta chains from one sample, sequenced in a study of T cell responses to AZD1222 COVID-19 vaccine. Method: immunoSEQ multiplex PCR; TCRdb's copy keeps in-frame clones and lacks some. The sample holds over 150,000 clones, approximately 93% seen once. Source: peripheral blood, taken 28 days after the second AZD1222 dose. The receptors originated from an adult who received the AZD1222 COVID-19 vaccine.

The V and J genes are TRBV11-2 and TRBJ1-2, with D tentatively TRBD1 (6 bases). The germline V and J ends were trimmed by 3 bases and 4 bases, with 12 bases remaining between them. The CDR3 has 14 amino acids. Germline CDR1 reads SGHAT; CDR2 reads FQNNGV. For the CDR3, the DNA is TGTGCCAGCAGCTTTTACCGGGGGGCCTATGGCTACACCTTC. This sequence encodes CASSFYRGAYGYTF.

The CDR3 DNA reads as TGTGCCAGCAGTTACCGAGGGAGATGGAGCACAGATACGCAGTATTTT. This sequence encodes CASSYRGRWSTDTQYF. This sequence joins TRBV6-6 and TRBJ2-3, with D perhaps matching TRBD2 (5 bases). V was shortened by 2 bases and J by 0 bases, with 12 bases between the two germline ends. Germline CDR1 is MNHNY and CDR2 is SVGAGI (reference sequence). CDR3 size: 16 residues.

V usage is TRBV7-9 and J usage is TRBJ2-3, with D unresolved. The CDR3 extends over 11 amino acids. Germline CDR1 reads SEHNR; CDR2 reads FQNEAQ (reference sequence). The germline V and J ends were trimmed by 4 bases and 2 bases, with 1 base remaining between them. CDR3 loop: CASSSTDTQYF. CDR3 coding DNA: TGTGCCAGCAGCTCCACAGATACGCAGTATTTT.

The chain combines TRBV5-8 with TRBJ2-7, with 10 bases identical to TRBD1. V lost 2 bases to trimming and J lost 4 bases; unmatched junction nucleotides: 6. Germline-derived CDR1 and CDR2 are SGHTS and YDEGEE. This CDR3 region has 15 residues. This CDR3 reads CASSLTGTGAYEQYF. The DNA of the CDR3 is TGTGCCAGCAGCTTAACCGGGACAGGGGCATACGAGCAGTACTTC.